The source of this T cell receptor (beta chain) is a study of T cells in Graves' hyperthyroidism and ophthalmopathy. Study-wide results and limits: Blood also showed most of the thyroid clonotypes that were expanded above 0.001.

Ten or more counts support this clonotype. Antigen: not known. On the basis of clinical symptoms, serum thyroxine and TRAb, thyroid ultrasound and orbital computed tomography, diagnoses were made. V shed 1 base and J shed 5 bases, with 8 bases lying between them. CDR1 MNHNS and CDR2 SASEGT come from the germline V gene. The CDR3 has 13 amino acids. From RNA transcripts, TCR beta CDR3 regions were amplified. The primer set for the first-round RT-PCR of the TCR CDR3 was HTBI. TCRdb used MiXCR to reprocess the multiplex PCR reads, holding one entry per CDR3 protein. Of under 350,000 distinct CDR3 sequences in the sample, 18% were seen once.

This TCR was sampled from a woman aged 45-60 years with Graves' hyperthyroidism. The sample was blood. This rearrangement joins TRBV6-1 to TRBJ1-1; D is unclear. CDR3 sequence (DNA): TGTGCCAGCAGTGAAGGGCAATGGACTGAAGCTTTCTTT. This gives the protein CASSEGQWTEAFF.